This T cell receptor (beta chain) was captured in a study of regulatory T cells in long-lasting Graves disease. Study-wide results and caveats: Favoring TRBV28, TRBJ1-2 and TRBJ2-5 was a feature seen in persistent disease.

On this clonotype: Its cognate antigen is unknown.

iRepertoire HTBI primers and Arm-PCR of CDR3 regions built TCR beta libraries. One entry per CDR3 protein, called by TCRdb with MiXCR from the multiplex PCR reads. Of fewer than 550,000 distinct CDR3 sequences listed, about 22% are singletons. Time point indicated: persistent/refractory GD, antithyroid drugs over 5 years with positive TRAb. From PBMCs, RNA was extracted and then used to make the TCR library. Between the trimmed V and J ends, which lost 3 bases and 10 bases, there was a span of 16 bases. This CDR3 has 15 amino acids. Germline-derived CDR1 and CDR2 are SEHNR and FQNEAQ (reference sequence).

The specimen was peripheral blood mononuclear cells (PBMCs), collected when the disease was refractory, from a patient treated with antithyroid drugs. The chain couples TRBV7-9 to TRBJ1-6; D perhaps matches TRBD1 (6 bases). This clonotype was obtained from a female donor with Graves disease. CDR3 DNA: TGTGCCAGCAGCTTTCAAGGGGGACAAAGATCACCCCTCCACTTT. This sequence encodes CASSFQGGQRSPLHF.